Given below is one T cell receptor beta chain in context. Its antigen is still unknown. The entry originates in a study of cytomegalovirus exposure and HLA in healthy donors. General study points: Sequencing probably produced one cluster of sequence variants that were highly shared. 87-base-pair reads could not separate some V segments, including TRBV6-2 and TRBV6-3.

The CDR3 runs to 15 residues. The trim removed 5 bases at V and 3 bases at J, leaving 7 bases unmatched. Germline V gene lookup returns CDR1 MNHEY and CDR2 SVGAGI. The PCR was carried out with 60 Vbeta primers and 13 Jbeta primers. Profiling relied on immunoSEQ multiplex PCR, and the TCRdb table lists in-frame clones only, not all of them. The sample records 250,000 to 350,000 clones, roughly 90% being singletons. The receptor was derived from a man aged 40-55 years in good health and CMV-seropositive. Sequences were obtained from PBMCs. The rearrangement joins TRBV6-5 to TRBJ2-1, with 7 bases that match TRBD2. Written as DNA, the CDR3 is TGTGCCAGCAGTCAAGGACTAGAAATCTACAATGAGCAGTTCTTC. Its translation: CASSQGLEIYNEQFF.